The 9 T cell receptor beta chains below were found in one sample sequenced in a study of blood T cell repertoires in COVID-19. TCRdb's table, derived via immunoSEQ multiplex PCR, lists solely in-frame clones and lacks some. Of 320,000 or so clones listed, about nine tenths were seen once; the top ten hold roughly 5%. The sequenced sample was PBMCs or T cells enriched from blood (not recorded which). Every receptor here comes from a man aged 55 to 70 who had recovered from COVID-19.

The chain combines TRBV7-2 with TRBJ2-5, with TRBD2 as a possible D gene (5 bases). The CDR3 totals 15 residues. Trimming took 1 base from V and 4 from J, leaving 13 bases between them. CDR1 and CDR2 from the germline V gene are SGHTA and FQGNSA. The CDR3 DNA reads TGTGCCAGCAGCTTAGTTCTAGCACGGGGAGAGACCCAGTACTTC. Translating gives CASSLVLARGETQYF.

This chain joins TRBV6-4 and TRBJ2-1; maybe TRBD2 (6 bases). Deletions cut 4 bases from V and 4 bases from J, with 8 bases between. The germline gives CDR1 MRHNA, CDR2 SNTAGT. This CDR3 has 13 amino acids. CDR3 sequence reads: CASSVDYYNEQFF. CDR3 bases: TGTGCCAGCAGTGTGGACTATTACAATGAGCAGTTCTTC.

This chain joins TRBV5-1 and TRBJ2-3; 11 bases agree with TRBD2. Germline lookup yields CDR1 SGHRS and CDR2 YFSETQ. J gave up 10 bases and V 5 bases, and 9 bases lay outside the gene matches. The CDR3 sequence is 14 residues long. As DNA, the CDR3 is TGCGCCAGCAGTTCGACTAGCGGGGTCCAGGCGCAGTATTTT. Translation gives CASSSTSGVQAQYF.

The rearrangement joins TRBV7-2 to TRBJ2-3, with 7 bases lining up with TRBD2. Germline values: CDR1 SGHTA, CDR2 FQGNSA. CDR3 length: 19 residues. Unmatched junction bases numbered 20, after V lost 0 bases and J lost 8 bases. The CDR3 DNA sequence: TGTGCCAGCAGCTTAGCGGCAGGGAGGGGCCGTAACCGTATCGGTACGCAGTATTTT. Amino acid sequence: CASSLAAGRGRNRIGTQYF.

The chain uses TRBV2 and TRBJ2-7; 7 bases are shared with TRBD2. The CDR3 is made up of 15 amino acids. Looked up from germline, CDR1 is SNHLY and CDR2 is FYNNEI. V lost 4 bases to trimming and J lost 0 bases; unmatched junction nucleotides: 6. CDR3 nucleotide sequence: TGTGCCAGCAGTGGGGGCGGGGGAAGCTCCTACGAGCAGTACTTC. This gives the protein CASSGGGGSSYEQYF.

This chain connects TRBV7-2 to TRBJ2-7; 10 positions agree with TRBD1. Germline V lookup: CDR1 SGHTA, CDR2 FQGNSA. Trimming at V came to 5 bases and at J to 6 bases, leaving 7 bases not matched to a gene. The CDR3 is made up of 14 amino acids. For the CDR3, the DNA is TGTGCCAGCAGCGCCGGGACAGGGGCTATCGAGCAGTACTTC. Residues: CASSAGTGAIEQYF.

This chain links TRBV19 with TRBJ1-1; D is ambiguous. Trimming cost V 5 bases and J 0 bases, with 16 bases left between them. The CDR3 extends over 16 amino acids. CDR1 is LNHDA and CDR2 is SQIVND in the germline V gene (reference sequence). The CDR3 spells CASSRGYDWMNTEAFF. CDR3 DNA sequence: TGTGCCAGTAGTCGAGGCTATGACTGGATGAACACTGAAGCTTTCTTT.

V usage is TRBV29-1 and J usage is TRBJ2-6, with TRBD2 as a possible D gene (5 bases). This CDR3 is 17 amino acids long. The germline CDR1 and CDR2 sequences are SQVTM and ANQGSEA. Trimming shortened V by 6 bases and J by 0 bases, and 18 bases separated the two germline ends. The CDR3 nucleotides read TGCAGCGTAACTTCGAGGGTCGGTTACTCTGGGGCCAACGTCCTGACTTTC. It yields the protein CSVTSRVGYSGANVLTF.

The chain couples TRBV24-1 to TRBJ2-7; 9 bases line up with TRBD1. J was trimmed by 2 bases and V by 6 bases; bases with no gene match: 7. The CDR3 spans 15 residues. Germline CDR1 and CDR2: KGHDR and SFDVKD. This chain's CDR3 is CATSSRGQGTYEQYF. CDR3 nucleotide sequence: TGTGCCACCAGTAGTCGAGGACAGGGGACCTACGAGCAGTACTTC.